Given below is one T cell receptor (beta chain) in context. Its specificity is unknown. Second-dose groups at about 4 or about 12 weeks were pooled. The data belong to a study of T cell responses to AZD1222 COVID-19 vaccine. Assay: immunoSEQ multiplex PCR; the TCRdb copy retains only in-frame clones and omits some. The sample holds 110,000 or so clones, approximately 92% seen once. V trimming: 5 bases; J trimming: 3 bases; junction bases outside the gene matches: 7. The CDR3 contains 15 residues. Germline CDR1 reads PRHDT; CDR2 reads FYEKMQ (reference sequence). Study findings and constraints: Nearly half of spike-specific TCRs reportedly target variant regions that are unmutated in the B.1.351 and B.1.1.7 variants. The sample set comprised mostly white British donors with more females, and clonal diversity was possibly underestimated.

The rearrangement links TRBV13 to TRBJ1-2, with 9 bases aligning to TRBD1. This TCR was sampled from an adult who received the AZD1222 COVID-19 vaccine. This specimen consisted of peripheral blood, obtained 28 days after the second AZD1222 dose. The CDR3 reads CASSARTGDHYGYTF. The CDR3, as DNA: TGTGCCAGCAGCGCCAGGACAGGGGACCACTATGGCTACACCTTC.